The present entry profiles one T cell receptor beta chain with its context. This entry is derived from a study of CD8 T cells in Susac syndrome. With random hexamers, about 0.45 to 1 ug RNA was reverse transcribed. One entry per CDR3 protein results from TCRdb running MiXCR on the immunoSEQ multiplex PCR reads. The table shows under 200,000 distinct CDR3 sequences, with 85% to 95% occurring only once. With V trimmed by 3 bases and J by 1 base, 15 bases remained unmatched. The germline CDR1 and CDR2 sequences are LGHDT and YNNKEL (reference sequence). There are 19 residues in the CDR3. The source is a human donor with multiple sclerosis. Sequenced: CD8+ T cells from PBMCs. This chain links TRBV3-1 with TRBJ2-4; 7 nucleotides agree with TRBD2. The CDR3 bases are TGTGCCAGCAGCCAGGGACCGGGGCAGCGGGAATGGGCCAAAAACATTCAGTACTTC. Encoded protein: CASSQGPGQREWAKNIQYF.